This T cell receptor (beta chain) came from a study of T cells in Graves' hyperthyroidism and ophthalmopathy. TCR beta CDR3 region amplification was performed from RNA transcripts. In the first-round RT-PCR of the TCR CDR3, the HTBI primer set was used. Via MiXCR, TCRdb re-called the multiplex PCR reads, giving one row per CDR3 protein. The table lists about 840,000 distinct CDR3 sequences, about 38% of them singletons, with approximately 10% in the top ten. A word on this clonotype: Here the CDR3 omits its conserved ending phenylalanine or tryptophan, so a read error is the likely source. It is unclear where the CDR3 begins or ends on the DNA, so no DNA is shown, and the CDR3 is as TCRdb lists it.

Sequencing was performed on blood. The receptor was derived from a young man with Graves' hyperthyroidism.

The CDR3 loop is CASSGGTGG. V usage is TRBV2 and J usage is TRBJ1-3; the table calls TRBD1, which could not be checked here. With termini counted, the CDR3 has 9 amino acids. Germline CDR1 reads SNHLY; CDR2 reads FYNNEI.